Presented here are 12 T cell receptor beta chains from one specimen sequenced in a study of technical replicates of blood from a handful of donors. Method: immunoSEQ multiplex PCR; TCRdb's copy keeps in-frame clones and lacks some. The data hold about 88,000 clones, with 95% observed a single time. Sequencing was done on a sample of T cells isolated from PBMCs. The receptors were sampled from a human donor in good health.

The chain recombines TRBV30 with TRBJ2-2, with D possibly matching TRBD1 (5 bases). V was pared by 5 bases and J by 4 bases, with 17 bases between. Germline assignment: CDR1 GTSNPN and CDR2 SVGIG (reference sequence). The CDR3 contains 15 residues. As DNA, the CDR3 is TGTGCCTGGGACCCAGGTGGGGCCACCACCGGGGAGCTGTTTTTT. It yields the protein CAWDPGGATTGELFF.

This chain uses TRBV6-5 with TRBJ2-2; D is undetermined. CDR1 is MNHEY, CDR2 SVGAGI, per germline. The germline V and J ends were trimmed by 7 bases and 6 bases, with 12 bases remaining between them. This CDR3 has 13 amino acids. The DNA of the CDR3 is TGTGCCAGCACCTGGAGCGAGCCCGGGGAGCTGTTTTTT. Translated: CASTWSEPGELFF.

This chain connects TRBV6-6 to TRBJ1-5; D unclear. Trimming took 8 bases from V and 7 from J, leaving 15 bases between them. The CDR3 totals 13 residues. Germline-derived CDR1 and CDR2 are MNHNY and SVGAGI (reference sequence). The CDR3 loop is CASYRDGYQPQHF. Here the CDR3 DNA reads TGTGCCAGCTACCGTGACGGGTACCAGCCCCAGCATTTT.

The CDR3 DNA reads as TGTGCCAGCAGCTTGAGCGGAGCCCACTACGAGCAGTACTTC. It yields the protein CASSLSGAHYEQYF. V usage is TRBV13 and J usage is TRBJ2-7; D perhaps matches TRBD2 (5 bases). CDR3 size: 14 residues. The germline V and J ends were trimmed by 3 bases and 3 bases, with 12 bases remaining between them. The V gene's germline CDR1 is PRHDT and CDR2 FYEKMQ (reference sequence).

The CDR3 region is CASSLTGDTQYF. The CDR3, as DNA: TGTGCCAGCAGCTTGACTGGAGATACGCAGTATTTT. The chain employs TRBV5-6 and TRBJ2-3; D gene ambiguous. Germline CDR1 SGHDT, CDR2 YYEEEE. The CDR3 has 12 residues. Between the trimmed V and J ends, which lost 1 base and 5 bases, there was a span of 5 bases.

The CDR3 DNA reads TGTGCCAGCAGTTTATGGGGGACAGGTTCTAGCTCCTACGAGCAGTACTTC. Translating gives CASSLWGTGSSSYEQYF. J is TRBJ2-7 and V is TRBV28, with 8 bases aligning to TRBD1. The germline V gene has CDR1 MDHEN and CDR2 SYDVKM. The ends lost 0 bases at V and 0 bases at J; junction bases unmatched: 7. The CDR3 has 17 amino acids.

V gene TRBV2 combines with J gene TRBJ1-4, with a weak D call TRBD1 (5 bases). Trimming shortened V by 7 bases and J by 8 bases, and 20 bases separated the two germline ends. CDR3 length equals 15 residues. Germline loops: CDR1 SNHLY, CDR2 FYNNEI. CDR3 in amino acids: CASNPVGRVEEKLFF. The CDR3 DNA reads as TGTGCCAGCAACCCGGTGGGCAGGGTTGAGGAAAAACTGTTTTTT. The complete variable domain, with remaining parts taken from reference TRBV2 and TRBJ1-4, reads EPEVTQTPSHQVTQMGQEVILRCVPISNHLYFYWYRQILGQKVEFLVSFYNNEISEKSEIFDDQFSVERPDGSNFTLKIRSTKLEDSAMYFCASNPVGRVEEKLFFGSGTQLSVL.

The chain couples TRBV5-1 to TRBJ2-7; D gene uncertain. The V gene lost 0 bases and the J gene lost 7 bases, with 14 bases spanning the gap. Germline CDR1 SGHRS, CDR2 YFSETQ. The CDR3 sequence is 14 residues long. The CDR3 protein is CASSLGQAPEEQYF. As DNA, the CDR3 is TGCGCCAGCAGCTTGGGGCAGGCCCCTGAGGAGCAGTACTTC.

The CDR3 spells CASSFGWDIGREGGDEQYF. In DNA, the CDR3 is TGTGCCAGCAGCTTCGGGTGGGATATCGGTCGGGAGGGTGGCGACGAGCAGTACTTC. The genes are TRBV5-4 and TRBJ2-7, with 8 nucleotides matching TRBD2. This CDR3 has 19 residues. The germline V gene has CDR1 SGHNT and CDR2 YYREEE (reference sequence). With 2 bases clipped from V and 5 bases from J, the junction kept 21 bases outside the gene matches.

The chain employs TRBV6-5 and TRBJ2-7; 12 nucleotides match TRBD2. The trim removed 2 bases at V and 4 bases at J, leaving 0 bases unmatched. Germline V CDR1 and CDR2: MNHEY, SVGAGI. The CDR3 spans 14 residues. The CDR3 DNA is TGTGCCAGCAGTTACGGGACTAGCGGGTACGAGCAGTACTTC. Residues: CASSYGTSGYEQYF.

The CDR3 is CASSPFGTDYEQYF. For the CDR3, the DNA is TGTGCCAGCAGCCCCTTTGGGACAGATTACGAGCAGTACTTC. This chain connects TRBV11-3 to TRBJ2-7, with 7 bases fitting TRBD1. The CDR3 length is 14 residues. Per the germline V gene, CDR1 is SGHNT and CDR2 is YENEEA. The junction had 8 bases not matched to a gene; V was cut back by 5 bases and J by 4 bases. Looking up the rest from reference TRBV11-3 and TRBJ2-7 gives the full variable domain: EAGVVQSPRYKIIEKKQPVAFWCNPISGHNTLYWYLQNLGQGPELLIRYENEEAVDDSQLPKDRFSAERLKGVDSTLKIQPAELGDSAVYLCASSPFGTDYEQYFGPGTRLTVT.

The chain recombines TRBV27 with TRBJ2-3, with 7 bases matching TRBD2. The V segment lost 6 bases and the J segment 5 bases; nucleotides outside the gene matches: 8. The CDR3 covers 14 residues. Germline V gives CDR1 MNHEY, CDR2 SMNVEV (reference sequence). CDR3 bases: TGTGCCAGCAGGCTAGGCGGGAGTCAAGATACGCAGTATTTT. Translated, it gives CASRLGGSQDTQYF.